This TCR beta chain was recorded in a study of response to subunit inactivated influenza vaccine (dated by TCRdb to the late 2010s). Background for the entire study: To follow how T cells responded to a trivalent subunit inactivated influenza vaccine, the researchers relied on deep quantitative profiling of the T cell receptor repertoire. Summary of the overall study and its limitations: The authors suggested that each seasonal influenza vaccination may recruit only a limited number of new T cells.

Libraries were constructed by RT-PCR. Sequencing was carried out with an Illumina HiSeq 2500. TCRdb redid the processing of the public reads, applying fastp at Q25 and MiXCR, and retained in-frame beta chains. All rows with the same CDR3 protein become a single entry with the most common DNA and genes. For this sample the table gives 500,000 to 600,000 distinct CDR3 sequences, of which less than 8% were detected only once. The ten largest make up about an eighth of the sample. V loses 1 base, J loses 2 bases, and the germline ends lie 12 bases apart. CDR1 is given as SGHDN and CDR2 as FVKESK, both from the germline V gene. Measured from the cysteine to the phenylalanine, the CDR3 is 16 residues long. Only the CDR3 portion is preserved as DNA: 48 bases, with reading frame beginning at the first base. The sample holds a few counts of this clonotype. The target of this receptor is not known. The record has no base qualities; no much larger clone is one base away.

Material: PBMCs from blood, obtained approximately 25 months after vaccination. The sequence was collected from a man aged 50 to 69 who received an inactivated influenza vaccine. Donor details come from another sample of the same person, matched by shared clones. The chain joins TRBV14 to TRBJ2-1; no D segment can be confidently identified. The CDR3 region: CASSQAGSRPYNEQFF. The sequence in DNA is TGTGCCAGCAGCCAAGCCGGTTCCCGACCCTACAATGAGCAGTTCTTC.